This T cell receptor (beta chain) derives from a study of T cell changes during pregnancy in multiple sclerosis. Germline CDR1 and CDR2: SNHLY and FYNNEI. This CDR3 has 14 residues. After removal of 3 bases from V and 4 bases from J, the junction contained 4 bases not matched to a gene. Here immunoSEQ multiplex PCR was the method, and the copy in TCRdb shows in-frame clones only, minus some. The data show 85,000 to 110,000 clones, roughly 93% seen once. Here the sequenced sample was peripheral blood, taken after pregnancy. The TCR comes from a female donor with multiple sclerosis, enrolled in a pregnancy study. The genes are TRBV2 and TRBJ1-1, with 8 positions matching TRBD1. DNA of the CDR3: TGTGCCAGCAGTGACAGGGGGCCAGGCACTGAAGCTTTCTTT. It translates to CASSDRGPGTEAFF.